Shown below are 19 T cell receptor beta chains from a single sample sequenced in a study of CD8 T cells in Susac syndrome. Random hexamers served to reverse transcribe about 0.45 to 1 ug RNA. TCRdb re-called the immunoSEQ multiplex PCR reads through MiXCR, storing one row per CDR3 protein. Among approximately 300,000 distinct CDR3 sequences, roughly 90% were seen once, and the ten largest hold 0.18%. The sequenced sample was CD8+ T cells from PBMCs. Every receptor here comes from a human donor with multiple sclerosis.

The gene calls are TRBV20-1 and TRBJ2-7; tentatively, D is TRBD1 or TRBD2 (5 bases each). Trimming took off 2 bases at V and 5 bases at J, with 13 bases between the two ends. Germline-derived CDR1 and CDR2 are DFQATT and SNEGSKA (reference sequence). The CDR3 length is 13 residues. This CDR3 reads CSARHPRDHEQYF. In DNA, the CDR3 is TGCAGTGCTAGACATCCCCGGGACCACGAGCAGTACTTC.

The chain links TRBV10-3 to TRBJ2-4; 7 positions agree with TRBD1. This CDR3 is 15 amino acids long. J gave up 3 bases and V 10 bases, and 12 bases lay outside the gene matches. Germline lookup yields CDR1 ENHRY and CDR2 SYGVKD. The CDR3 here is CATGETGLGKNIQYF. CDR3 DNA sequence: TGTGCCACAGGGGAGACAGGGTTGGGCAAAAACATTCAGTACTTC.

This chain connects TRBV4-3 to TRBJ2-2; the D is unclear. The germline gives CDR1 LGHNA, CDR2 YSLEER. The CDR3 contains 14 residues. Trimming removed 6 bases at V and 4 bases at J, with 12 bases between. The CDR3 DNA is TGCGCCAGCAGATCATCCCTCTTCACCGGGGAGCTGTTTTTT. As protein: CASRSSLFTGELFF.

The chain couples TRBV5-6 to TRBJ2-1; 7 nucleotides agree with TRBD1. V trimming: 4 bases; J trimming: 1 base; junction bases outside the gene matches: 5. The CDR3 has 15 residues. The V gene's germline CDR1 is SGHDT and CDR2 YYEEEE. The CDR3: CASSPGQASYNEQFF. The CDR3 DNA reads as TGTGCCAGCAGCCCTGGACAGGCGTCCTACAATGAGCAGTTCTTC.

The genes are TRBV7-9 and TRBJ2-7; 9 bases are shared with TRBD1. The trim removed 5 bases at V and 5 bases at J, leaving 10 bases unmatched. The CDR3 spans 15 residues. Germline V gene sequence: CDR1 SEHNR, CDR2 FQNEAQ (reference sequence). DNA for the CDR3: TGTGCCAGCAGCACGACGGACAGGGGCGTCGACGAGCAGTACTTC. This encodes CASSTTDRGVDEQYF.

CDR3 sequence: CASSLPEGRGNTGELFF. CDR3 sequence (DNA): TGTGCCAGCAGCTTACCAGAGGGGAGAGGGAACACCGGGGAGCTGTTTTTT. V usage is TRBV7-9 and J usage is TRBJ2-2, with D possibly being TRBD1 or TRBD2 (5 bases each). This CDR3 spans 17 amino acids. In germline, CDR1 is SEHNR, CDR2 FQNEAQ (reference sequence). Trimming removed 2 bases at V and 1 base at J, with 14 bases between.

The CDR3 DNA reads TGTGCCAGTACCCCGGGACAGGGGATTCAAGAGACCCAGTACTTC. It encodes CASTPGQGIQETQYF. This chain uses TRBV19 with TRBJ2-5, with TRBD1 matching over 10 bases. Trimming took 7 bases from V and 2 from J; bases not matched to a gene: 7. The CDR3 sequence is 15 residues long. Looked up from germline, CDR1 is LNHDA and CDR2 is SQIVND (reference sequence). Combining the CDR3 with reference TRBV19 and TRBJ2-5 gives the whole variable domain DGGITQSPKYLFRKEGQNVTLSCEQNLNHDAMYWYRQDPGQGLRLIYYSQIVNDFQKGDIAEGYSVSREKKESFPLTVTSAQKNPTAFYLCASTPGQGIQETQYFGPGTRLLVL.

V gene TRBV28 combines with J gene TRBJ2-7, with TRBD2 identical over 8 bases. CDR1 is MDHEN and CDR2 is SYDVKM in the germline V gene. Germline trimming cut 5 bases from V and 2 bases from J; bases unmatched to any gene: 8. The CDR3 length is 15 residues. CDR3: CASSLAGGNTYEQYF. The CDR3, as DNA: TGTGCCAGCAGTCTCGCGGGGGGTAACACCTACGAGCAGTACTTC. The whole variable domain, filled in from reference TRBV28 and TRBJ2-7, reads DVKVTQSSRYLVKRTGEKVFLECVQDMDHENMFWYRQDPGLGLRLIYFSYDVKMKEKGDIPEGYSVSREKKERFSLILESASTNQTSMYLCASSLAGGNTYEQYFGPGTRLTVT.

This chain uses TRBV15 with TRBJ2-7, with D possibly being TRBD2 (6 bases). The ends were cut back, 0 bases at V and 5 bases at J, with 17 bases in the middle. The CDR3 loop spans 16 amino acids. Germline loops: CDR1 LNHNV, CDR2 YYDKDF (reference sequence). CDR3 amino acids: CATSREGDSGIDEQYF. The CDR3 coding sequence is TGTGCCACCAGCAGAGAGGGCGATAGCGGAATCGACGAGCAGTACTTC.

This clonotype has only one observation. V and J are TRBV27 and TRBJ2-7; the D gene is possibly TRBD2 (5 bases). V lost 6 bases to trimming and J lost 3 bases, with 12 bases between them. In germline, CDR1 is MNHEY, CDR2 SMNVEV (reference sequence). The CDR3 is 13 residues long. The CDR3 sequence: CASSFAGGYEQYF. CDR3 sequence (DNA): TGTGCCAGCAGCTTTGCAGGAGGCTACGAGCAGTACTTC.

The chain combines TRBV13 with TRBJ1-5; TRBD1 is a possible D gene (6 bases). Per germline, CDR1 PRHDT and CDR2 FYEKMQ (reference sequence). The CDR3 spans 16 residues. V was pared by 4 bases and J by 2 bases, with 15 bases between. In DNA form, the CDR3 reads TGTGCCAGCAGCTCACTCGGGGGCATGGGCAATCAGCCCCAGCATTTT. Translating gives CASSSLGGMGNQPQHF.

The chain uses TRBV29-1 and TRBJ1-1; 7 nucleotides agree with TRBD1. CDR1 and CDR2 (germline): SQVTM, ANQGSEA. V lost 4 bases, J lost 1 base, and 9 bases stayed unmatched. This CDR3 is built from 15 residues. CDR3 nucleotide sequence: TGCAGCGTTGTTCCACCGCGGGACAGGAACACTGAAGCTTTCTTT. Translating gives CSVVPPRDRNTEAFF.

J is TRBJ2-7 and V is TRBV9; 9 nucleotides agree with TRBD1. In germline, CDR1 is SGDLS, CDR2 YYNGEE. The V and J ends lost 3 bases and 5 bases, in that order; junction bases with no gene match: 9. The CDR3 loop spans 15 amino acids. CDR3 sequence: CASSAEDRGLHEQYF. Here the CDR3 DNA reads TGTGCCAGCAGCGCCGAGGACAGGGGCCTCCACGAGCAGTACTTC.

V gene TRBV4-2 combines with J gene TRBJ2-7, with 11 bases identical to TRBD2. The junction had 10 bases not matched to a gene; V was cut back by 4 bases and J by 5 bases. CDR3 size: 16 residues. Germline V gene data show CDR1 as LGHNA and CDR2 as YNFKEQ. CDR3 nucleotide sequence: TGTGCCAGCAGCCCGCAAATCGGACTAGCGGGCAACGAGCAGTACTTC. Protein: CASSPQIGLAGNEQYF.

This clonotype was picked up a small number of times. The J gene is TRBJ1-1, the V gene TRBV2, with unresolved D. This CDR3 spans 11 amino acids. Trimming pared 3 bases from V and 11 bases from J, leaving 10 bases between. Germline V CDR1 and CDR2: SNHLY, FYNNEI. CDR3 residues: CASSDGEGAFF. CDR3 nucleotides: TGTGCCAGCAGTGACGGGGAGGGCGCTTTCTTT.

The chain links TRBV6-5 to TRBJ2-3, with D perhaps TRBD1 (6 bases). The CDR3 runs to 13 residues. V dropped 7 bases and J dropped 0 bases, with 8 bases sitting between them. Germline V gene sequence: CDR1 MNHEY, CDR2 SVGAGI. The CDR3 sequence is CASKTGSTDTQYF. CDR3 nucleotide sequence: TGTGCCAGCAAGACAGGCAGCACAGATACGCAGTATTTT.

The rearrangement uses TRBV10-3 and TRBJ1-2, with D maybe TRBD1 (5 bases). CDR1 is ENHRY and CDR2 is SYGVKD in the germline V gene. Trimming pared 4 bases from V and 5 bases from J, leaving 17 bases between. The CDR3 spans 15 residues. CDR3 sequence: CAISADSGADYGYTF. In DNA, the CDR3 is TGTGCCATCAGTGCCGACAGTGGGGCAGATTATGGCTACACCTTC.

This sequence joins TRBV7-2 and TRBJ2-7; perhaps TRBD2 as D (5 bases). The CDR3 is 15 amino acids. Germline-derived CDR1 and CDR2 are SGHTA and FQGNSA. Trimming left V 4 bases short and J 3 bases short, with 16 bases between. The CDR3 DNA is TGTGCCAGCAGCTACCCCGGGGAGCGGTACTACGAGCAGTACTTC. It encodes CASSYPGERYYEQYF.

The rearrangement uses TRBV7-6 and TRBJ2-1; 9 nucleotides match TRBD2. Germline V gives CDR1 SGHVS, CDR2 FNYEAQ. The CDR3 is 16 residues long. With 4 bases clipped from V and 5 bases from J, the junction kept 9 bases outside the gene matches. CDR3 sequence (DNA): TGTGCCAGCAGCTCCCCGACTAGCGGAGCCCACAATGAGCAGTTCTTC. This gives the protein CASSSPTSGAHNEQFF.